This TCR beta chain emerged from a study of OX40 agonist ivuxolimab in advanced cancers. With respect to the entire study: Ivuxolimab, which targeted the costimulatory receptor OX40 (CD134), was an agonistic, fully human IgG2 monoclonal antibody. Intravenous ivuxolimab was administered to patients every 2 weeks at six dose levels: 0.01, 0.1, 0.3, 1.5, 3 and 10 mg/kg. Among the 52 dose-escalation patients, some 20 had hepatocellular carcinoma, 15 or so melanoma, 9 renal cell carcinoma and 9 head and neck cancer. In the dose-escalation cohort, 75% to 90% of patients were male, and the mean age was around 60 years with a range of roughly 23 to 79. Patients were allowed to have had prior anti-PD-1, anti-PD-L1 or anti-CTLA-4 therapy, and about 40% of the dose-escalation patients had been treated with checkpoint inhibitors. Partial responses occurred in three dose-escalation patients, of whom one had hepatocellular carcinoma and two had cutaneous melanoma. Peripheral TCRbeta sequencing was intended to test whether TCR sequence diversity was altered and clonal T-cell expansion was caused by ivuxolimab. The paper covers the monotherapy dose-escalation part of the phase I ivuxolimab trial, which included N ≈ 50 patients.

Patients with autoimmune disease history or receiving systemic immunosuppression were excluded from the trial. Peripheral blood for TCR sequencing was collected from all dose cohorts at baseline, on cycle 4 day 1, and on cycle 7 day 1. The samples were drawn from a first-in-human, open-label, multicenter phase I dose-escalation trial of ivuxolimab. Adults with locally advanced or metastatic melanoma, renal cell carcinoma, hepatocellular carcinoma or head and neck squamous cell carcinoma were enrolled in the trial. CD4+ and CD8+ T cells were sorted separately from peripheral blood before TCR sequencing. Broad study findings and their caveats: In the 0.1-3.0 mg/kg groups, partial responders had among the lowest normalized peripheral clonal expansion, particularly in CD8+ T cells. At doses of 0.1 to 3.0 mg/kg, clonal expansion of both CD4+ and CD8+ blood T cells was observed from baseline to week 6. Low levels of normalized T-cell clonal expansion were also shown by some nonresponding patients. Antigen specificity was not determined for the clonally expanded peripheral T cells. After ivuxolimab, more expanded clones were found on average in CD8+ T cells than in CD4+ T cells.

Genomic DNA was extracted from sorted cells for sequencing of the TCRbeta CDR3 region. The immunoSEQ Assay was used for sequencing of TCRbeta CDR3 regions. TCRdb holds this immuneACCESS table with in-frame rearrangements only. Some clones are missing; in checked studies, unresolved V genes explain under half, and the rest has no known cause. The sample table holds approximately 48,000 clones, of which over 75% were seen once. Clones ranked in the top ten supply 2% to 2.5% of the sample. About this clone itself: Its target antigen remains unknown. The input lacks base qualities; no much larger clone sits a single base away.

The TCR originated in an adult with an advanced solid tumor such as melanoma, head and neck, liver or kidney cancer. Specimen: CD4+ or CD8+ T cells sorted from blood, collected in a trial of the OX40 agonist ivuxolimab.

The CDR3 protein is CASRHSYGGTEAFF. The sequence in DNA is TGTGCCAGCAGACATAGTTATGGGGGGACTGAAGCTTTCTTT. The sequence is built from TRBV6-1 and TRBJ1-1, and perhaps TRBD1 as D gene, on 5 matching bases. The V and J ends are trimmed by 6 bases and 5 bases, leaving 16 bases between them. Based on the germline V gene, the CDR1 and CDR2 sequences are MNHNS and SASEGT. The CDR3 holds 14 amino acids from the cysteine to the phenylalanine. The kept DNA is CDR3 alone, 42 bases in frame from the first base.